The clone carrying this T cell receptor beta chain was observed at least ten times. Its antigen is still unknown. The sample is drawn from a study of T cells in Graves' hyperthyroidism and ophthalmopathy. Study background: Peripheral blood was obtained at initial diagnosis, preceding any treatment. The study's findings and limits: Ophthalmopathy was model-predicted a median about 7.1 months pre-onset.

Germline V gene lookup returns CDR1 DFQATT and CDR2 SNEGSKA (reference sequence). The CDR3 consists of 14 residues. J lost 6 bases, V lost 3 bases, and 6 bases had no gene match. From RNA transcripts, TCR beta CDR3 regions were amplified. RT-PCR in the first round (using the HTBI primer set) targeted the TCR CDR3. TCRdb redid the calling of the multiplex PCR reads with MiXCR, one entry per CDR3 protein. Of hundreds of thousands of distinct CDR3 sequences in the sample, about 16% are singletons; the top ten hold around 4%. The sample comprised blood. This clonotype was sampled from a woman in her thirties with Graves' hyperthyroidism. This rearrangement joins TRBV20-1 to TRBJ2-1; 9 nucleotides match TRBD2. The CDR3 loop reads CSARSGRPRNEQFF. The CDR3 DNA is TGCAGTGCTAGGAGCGGGAGGCCCCGCAATGAGCAGTTCTTC.